Included here is one T cell receptor beta chain sequence, with context. This record comes from a study of blood T cell repertoires in COVID-19. Generated by immunoSEQ multiplex PCR, the TCRdb table keeps only in-frame clones and is missing some. Of about 190,000 clones in the sample, more than 70% are singletons; the top ten hold approximately 2.9%. Germline CDR1 SNHLY, CDR2 FYNNEI. The CDR3 covers 12 residues. V shed 8 bases and J shed 2 bases, with 8 bases lying between them. Sequenced sample: peripheral blood. The chain has TRBV2 and TRBJ2-3; D might be TRBD1 (5 bases). The receptor comes from an elderly woman with active or convalescent COVID-19. The CDR3 here is CASQGITDTQYF. CDR3 nucleotide sequence: TGTGCCAGCCAGGGAATCACAGATACGCAGTATTTT.